The T cell receptor beta chain under discussion was sequenced for a study of beta chain features in type 1 diabetes. Study context: When patients were set against healthy donors, age, gender and cell yields were similar. Study-level results: The cDNA sequencing approach could over-represent high-TCR-expressing cells. Shorter TCRB CDR3s, moderately but significantly so, marked every one of the four CD4+ subsets in Type 1 diabetes patients.

Reverse transcribing all isolated RNA meant expressed TCRB transcripts were sequenced. Clones were read by immunoSEQ multiplex PCR, and TCRdb kept only the in-frame ones, dropping some. The sample includes about 340,000 clones, around 9% of them seen just once. For this clone: The antigen is undetermined.

Sorted CD4+ subsets: naive, central memory, regulatory, stem cell-like memory (CD45RO/CCR7/CD25/CD127/CD95/CD27 panel). The CDR3 loop spans 12 amino acids. CDR1 is SQVTM, CDR2 ANQGSEA, per germline. V was shortened by 5 bases and J by 5 bases, with 12 bases between the two germline ends. This receptor was taken from a man aged 30-40 years with type 1 diabetes. The chain has TRBV29-1 and TRBJ2-5; D possibly uses TRBD1 or TRBD2 (6 bases each). The specimen sequenced was central memory CD4+ T cells from blood. CDR3 protein: CSVRIGGETQYF. As DNA, the CDR3 is TGCAGCGTTCGGATAGGGGGGGAGACCCAGTACTTC.